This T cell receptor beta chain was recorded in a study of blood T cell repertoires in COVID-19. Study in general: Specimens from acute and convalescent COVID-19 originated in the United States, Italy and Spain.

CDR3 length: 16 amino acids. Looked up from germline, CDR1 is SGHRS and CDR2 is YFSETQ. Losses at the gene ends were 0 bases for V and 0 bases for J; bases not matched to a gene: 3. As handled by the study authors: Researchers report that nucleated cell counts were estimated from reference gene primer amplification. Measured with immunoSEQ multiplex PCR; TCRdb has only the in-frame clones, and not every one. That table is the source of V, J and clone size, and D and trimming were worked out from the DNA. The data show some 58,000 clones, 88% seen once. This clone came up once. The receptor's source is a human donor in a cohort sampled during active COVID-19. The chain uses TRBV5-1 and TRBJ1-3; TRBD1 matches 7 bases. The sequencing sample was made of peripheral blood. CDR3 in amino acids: CASSLGPGGSGNTIYF. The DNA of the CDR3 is TGCGCCAGCAGCTTGGGTCCAGGGGGCTCTGGAAACACCATATATTTT.